This TCR beta chain was sequenced for a study of CD8 T cells in Susac syndrome. The RNA input was roughly 0.45 to 1 ug, and it was reverse transcribed with random hexamers. TCRdb re-analysed the immunoSEQ multiplex PCR reads in MiXCR, keeping a single row per CDR3 protein. Of about 120,000 distinct CDR3 sequences in the sample, less than 95% were seen once. CD8+ and CD4+ T cells circulating in blood were sequenced for TCR beta. The clonotype comes from a human donor in good health. Material: CD8+ T cells from PBMCs.

The CDR3 DNA reads TGCGCCAGCAGCGTGTCAGGGGGGACTGAAGCTTTCTTT. This translates into CASSVSGGTEAFF. This chain connects TRBV5-1 to TRBJ1-1; TRBD1 aligns across 7 bases. V lost 4 bases to trimming and J lost 5 bases; unmatched junction nucleotides: 5. CDR3 length: 13 residues. CDR1 and CDR2 from the germline V gene are SGHRS and YFSETQ.